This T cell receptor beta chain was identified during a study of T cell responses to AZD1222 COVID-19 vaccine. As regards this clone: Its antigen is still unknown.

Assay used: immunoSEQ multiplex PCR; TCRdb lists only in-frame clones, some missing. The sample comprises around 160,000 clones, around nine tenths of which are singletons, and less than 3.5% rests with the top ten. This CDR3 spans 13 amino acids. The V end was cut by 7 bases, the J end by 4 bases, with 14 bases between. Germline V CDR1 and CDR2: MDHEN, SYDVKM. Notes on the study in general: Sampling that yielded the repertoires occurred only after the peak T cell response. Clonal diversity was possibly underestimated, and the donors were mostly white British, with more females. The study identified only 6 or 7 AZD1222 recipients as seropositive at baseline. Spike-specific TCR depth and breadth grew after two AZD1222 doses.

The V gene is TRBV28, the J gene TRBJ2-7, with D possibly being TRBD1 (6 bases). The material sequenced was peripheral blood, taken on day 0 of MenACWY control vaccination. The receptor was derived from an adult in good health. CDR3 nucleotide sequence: TGTGCCAGCACTAAGGGGGATATATACGAGCAGTACTTC. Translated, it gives CASTKGDIYEQYF.